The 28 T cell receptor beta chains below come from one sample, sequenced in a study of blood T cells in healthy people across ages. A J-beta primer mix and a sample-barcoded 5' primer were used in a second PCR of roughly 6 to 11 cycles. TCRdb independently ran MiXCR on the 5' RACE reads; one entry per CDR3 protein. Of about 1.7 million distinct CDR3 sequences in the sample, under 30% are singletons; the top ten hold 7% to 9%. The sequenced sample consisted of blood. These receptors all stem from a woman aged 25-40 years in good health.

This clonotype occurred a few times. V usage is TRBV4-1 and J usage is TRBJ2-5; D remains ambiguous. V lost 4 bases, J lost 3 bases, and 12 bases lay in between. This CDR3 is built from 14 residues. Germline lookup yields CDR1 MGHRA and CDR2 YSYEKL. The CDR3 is CASSPSLSKETQYF. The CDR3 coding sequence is TGCGCCAGCAGCCCCAGTCTAAGTAAAGAGACCCAGTACTTC.

This CDR3 reads CASSLPRAPRLGTDTQYF. Here the CDR3 DNA reads TGTGCCAGCAGCCTACCGCGAGCCCCGAGATTGGGCACAGATACGCAGTATTTT. The rearrangement joins TRBV5-6 to TRBJ2-3; D remains unclear. Germline CDR1 and CDR2: SGHDT and YYEEEE. The length of the CDR3 is 18 residues. V was cut by 4 bases and J by 1 base, with 22 bases left in between.

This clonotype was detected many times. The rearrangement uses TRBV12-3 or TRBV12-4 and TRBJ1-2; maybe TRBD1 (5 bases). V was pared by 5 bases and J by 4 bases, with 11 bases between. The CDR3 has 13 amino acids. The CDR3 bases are TGTGCCAGCAGTCCCACCGGGGCCTATGGCTACACCTTC. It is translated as CASSPTGAYGYTF.

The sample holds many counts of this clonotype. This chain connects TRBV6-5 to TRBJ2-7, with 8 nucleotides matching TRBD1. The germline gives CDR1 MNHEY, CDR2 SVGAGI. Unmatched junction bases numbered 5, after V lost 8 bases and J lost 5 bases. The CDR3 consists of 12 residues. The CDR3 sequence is CASGQGANEQYF. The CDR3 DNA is TGTGCCAGCGGACAGGGAGCAAACGAGCAGTACTTC.

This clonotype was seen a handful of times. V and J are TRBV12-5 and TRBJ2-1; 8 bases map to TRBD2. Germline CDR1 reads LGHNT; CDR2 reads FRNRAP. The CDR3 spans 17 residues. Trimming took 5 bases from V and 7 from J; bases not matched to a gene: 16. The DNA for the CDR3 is TGTGCTAGTGGTCCGGGGGGCCAGCGGGAGTCTGGAAATGAGCAGTTCTTC. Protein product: CASGPGGQRESGNEQFF.

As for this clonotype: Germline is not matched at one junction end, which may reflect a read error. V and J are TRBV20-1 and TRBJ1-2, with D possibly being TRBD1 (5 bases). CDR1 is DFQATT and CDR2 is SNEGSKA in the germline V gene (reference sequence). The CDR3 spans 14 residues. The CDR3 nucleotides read TGCATTGCTAGAAGAGGGGCTAGGGACTATGGCTACACCTTC. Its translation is CIARRGARDYGYTF.

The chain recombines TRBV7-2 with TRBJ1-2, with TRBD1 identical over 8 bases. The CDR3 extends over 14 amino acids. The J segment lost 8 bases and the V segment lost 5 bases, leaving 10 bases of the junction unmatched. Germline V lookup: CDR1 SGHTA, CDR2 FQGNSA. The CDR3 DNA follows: TGTGCCAGCAGCCGGGACAGGCGAGCAGGAGGCTACACCTTC. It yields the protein CASSRDRRAGGYTF.

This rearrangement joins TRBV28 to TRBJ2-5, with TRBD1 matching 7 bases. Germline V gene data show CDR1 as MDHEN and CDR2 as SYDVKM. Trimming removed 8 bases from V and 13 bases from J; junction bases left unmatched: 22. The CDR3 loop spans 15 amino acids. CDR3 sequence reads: CASSVVSDRAEIRYF. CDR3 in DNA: TGTGCCAGCTCTGTTGTTTCAGACAGGGCGGAGATCCGGTACTTC.

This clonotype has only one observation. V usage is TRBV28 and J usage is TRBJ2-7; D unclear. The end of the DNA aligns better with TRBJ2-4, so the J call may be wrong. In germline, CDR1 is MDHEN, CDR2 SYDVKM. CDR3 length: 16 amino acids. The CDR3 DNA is TGTGCCAGCAGTTTCATTTCCCCACACGGCAAAAACATTCAGTACTTC. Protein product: CASSFISPHGKNIQYF.

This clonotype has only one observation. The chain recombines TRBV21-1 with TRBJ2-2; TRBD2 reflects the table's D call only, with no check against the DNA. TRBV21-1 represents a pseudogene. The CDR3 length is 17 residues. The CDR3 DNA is TGTGCCAGCAGCAAAAGAATGGCGGGGGCGAACACCGGGGAGCTGTTTTTT. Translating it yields CASSKRMAGANTGELFF.

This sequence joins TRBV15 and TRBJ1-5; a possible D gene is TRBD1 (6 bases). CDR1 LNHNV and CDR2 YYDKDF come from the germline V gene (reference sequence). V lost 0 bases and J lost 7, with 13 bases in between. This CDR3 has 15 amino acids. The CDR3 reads CATSRDGGAEQPQHF. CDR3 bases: TGTGCCACCAGCAGAGACGGGGGGGCAGAGCAGCCCCAGCATTTT.

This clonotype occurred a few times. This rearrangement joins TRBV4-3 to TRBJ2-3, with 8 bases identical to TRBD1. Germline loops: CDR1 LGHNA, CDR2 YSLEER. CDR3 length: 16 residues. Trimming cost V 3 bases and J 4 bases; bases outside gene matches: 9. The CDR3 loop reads CASSQGFGQGADTQYF. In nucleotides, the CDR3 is TGCGCCAGCAGCCAGGGATTTGGACAGGGAGCAGATACGCAGTATTTT.

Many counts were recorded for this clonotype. The DNA for the CDR3 is TGTGCCAGCAGCCCAATAGGGTCGGGTTATGGCTACACCTTC. This translates into CASSPIGSGYGYTF. The chain joins TRBV28 to TRBJ1-2, with D unresolved. V was shortened by 6 bases and J by 5 bases, with 16 bases between the two germline ends. This CDR3 spans 14 amino acids. The germline V gene has CDR1 MDHEN and CDR2 SYDVKM.

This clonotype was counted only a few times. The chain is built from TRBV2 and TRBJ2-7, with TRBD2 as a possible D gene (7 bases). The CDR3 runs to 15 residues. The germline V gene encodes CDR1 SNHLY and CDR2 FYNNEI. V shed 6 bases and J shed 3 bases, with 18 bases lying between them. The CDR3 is CASRRGTSEGYEQYF. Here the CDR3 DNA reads TGTGCCAGCAGGCGGGGGACATCCGAGGGCTACGAGCAGTACTTC.

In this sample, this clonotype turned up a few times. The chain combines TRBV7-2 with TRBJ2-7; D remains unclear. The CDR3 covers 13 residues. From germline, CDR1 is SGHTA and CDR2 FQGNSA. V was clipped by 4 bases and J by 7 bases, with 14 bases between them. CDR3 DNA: TGTGCCAGCAGCTCCACTCCCCATACTGAGCAGTACTTC. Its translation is CASSSTPHTEQYF.

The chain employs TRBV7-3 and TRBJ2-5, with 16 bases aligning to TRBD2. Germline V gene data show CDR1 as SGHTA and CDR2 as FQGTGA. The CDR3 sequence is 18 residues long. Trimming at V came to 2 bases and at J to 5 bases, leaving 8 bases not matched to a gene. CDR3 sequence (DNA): TGTGCCAGCAGCTTATGGGGGACTAGCGGGGGGGCCGTGGAGACCCAGTACTTC. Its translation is CASSLWGTSGGAVETQYF.

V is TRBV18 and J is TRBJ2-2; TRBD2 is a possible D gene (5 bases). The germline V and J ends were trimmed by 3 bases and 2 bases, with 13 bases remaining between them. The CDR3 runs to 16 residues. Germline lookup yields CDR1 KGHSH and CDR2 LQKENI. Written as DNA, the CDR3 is TGTGCCAGCTCACCGGAGGTTGGAGGAAACACCGGGGAGCTGTTTTTT. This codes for CASSPEVGGNTGELFF.

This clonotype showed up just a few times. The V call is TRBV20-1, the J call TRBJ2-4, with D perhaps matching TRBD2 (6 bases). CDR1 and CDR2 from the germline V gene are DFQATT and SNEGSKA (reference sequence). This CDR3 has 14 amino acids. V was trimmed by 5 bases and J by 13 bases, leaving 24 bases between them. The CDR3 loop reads CSAPHGGSYNEQYF. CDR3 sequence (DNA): TGCAGTGCTCCTCACGGGGGTTCCTACAATGAGCAGTACTTC.

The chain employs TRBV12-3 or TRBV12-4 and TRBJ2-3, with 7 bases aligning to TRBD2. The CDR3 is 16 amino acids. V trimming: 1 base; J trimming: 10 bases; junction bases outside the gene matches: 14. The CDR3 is CASSLDGGLVSTAQYF. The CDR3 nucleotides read TGTGCCAGCAGTTTAGACGGAGGACTAGTATCGACCGCGCAGTATTTT.

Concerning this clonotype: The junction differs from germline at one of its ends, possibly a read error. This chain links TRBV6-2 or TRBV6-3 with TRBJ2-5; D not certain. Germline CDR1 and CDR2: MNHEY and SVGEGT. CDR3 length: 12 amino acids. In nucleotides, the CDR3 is TGTACCAGCAGTTACGTCGGGGAGACCCAGTACTTC. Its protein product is CTSSYVGETQYF.

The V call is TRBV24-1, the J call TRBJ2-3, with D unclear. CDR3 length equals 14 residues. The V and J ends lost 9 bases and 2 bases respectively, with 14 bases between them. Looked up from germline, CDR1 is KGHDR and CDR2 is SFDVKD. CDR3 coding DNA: TGTGCCACCTCACCCGACACCCCCACAGATACGCAGTATTTT. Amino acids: CATSPDTPTDTQYF.

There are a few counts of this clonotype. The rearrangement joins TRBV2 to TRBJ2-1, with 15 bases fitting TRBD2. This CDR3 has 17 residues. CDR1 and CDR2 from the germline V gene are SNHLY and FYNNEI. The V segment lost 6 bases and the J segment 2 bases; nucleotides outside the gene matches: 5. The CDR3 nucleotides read TGTGCCAGCAGAACCGGGACTAGCGGGGGGACCTACAATGAGCAGTTCTTC. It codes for CASRTGTSGGTYNEQFF.

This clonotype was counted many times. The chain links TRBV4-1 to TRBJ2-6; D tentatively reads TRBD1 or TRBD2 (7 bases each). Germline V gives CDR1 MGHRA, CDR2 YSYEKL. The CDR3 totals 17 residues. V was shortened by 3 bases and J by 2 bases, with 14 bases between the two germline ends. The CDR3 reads CASSQTPGGAGANVLTF. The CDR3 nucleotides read TGCGCCAGCAGCCAGACCCCAGGGGGGGCTGGGGCCAACGTCCTGACTTTC.

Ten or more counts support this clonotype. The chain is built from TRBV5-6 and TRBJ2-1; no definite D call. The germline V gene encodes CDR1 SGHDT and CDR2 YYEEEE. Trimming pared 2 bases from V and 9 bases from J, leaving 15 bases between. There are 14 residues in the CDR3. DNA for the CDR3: TGTGCCAGCAGCTTAGGTCTAGATGCCGCTGAGCAGTTCTTC. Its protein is CASSLGLDAAEQFF.

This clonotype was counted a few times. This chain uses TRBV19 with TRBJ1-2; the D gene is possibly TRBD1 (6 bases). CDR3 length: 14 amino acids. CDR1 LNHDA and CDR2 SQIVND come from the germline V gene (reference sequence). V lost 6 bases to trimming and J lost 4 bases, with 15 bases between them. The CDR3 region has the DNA TGTGCCAGTAGCCAAGACAGGTGGGGCTATGGCTACACCTTC. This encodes CASSQDRWGYGYTF.

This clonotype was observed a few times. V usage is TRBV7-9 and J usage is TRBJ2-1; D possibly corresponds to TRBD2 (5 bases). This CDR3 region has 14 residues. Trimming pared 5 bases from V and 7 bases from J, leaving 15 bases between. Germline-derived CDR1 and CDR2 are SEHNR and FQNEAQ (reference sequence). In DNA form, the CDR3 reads TGTGCCAGCAGCCCAAGCGGTCCCGTTAATGAGCAGTTCTTC. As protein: CASSPSGPVNEQFF.

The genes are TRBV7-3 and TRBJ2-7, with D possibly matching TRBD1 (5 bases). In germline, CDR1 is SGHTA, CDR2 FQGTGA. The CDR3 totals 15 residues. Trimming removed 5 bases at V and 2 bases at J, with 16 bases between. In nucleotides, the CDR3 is TGTGCCAGCAGCGAAACGACAATGGGGCCCTACGAGCAGTACTTC. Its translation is CASSETTMGPYEQYF. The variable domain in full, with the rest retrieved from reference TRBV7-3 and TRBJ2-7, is GAGVSQTPSNKVTEKGKYVELRCDPISGHTALYWYRQSLGQGPEFLIYFQGTGAADDSGLPNDRFFAVRPEGSVSTLKIQRTERGDSAVYLCASSETTMGPYEQYFGPGTRLTVT.

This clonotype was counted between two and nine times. The CDR3 reads CSARAPPQPGLASANYGYTF. DNA of the CDR3: TGCAGTGCTAGAGCGCCCCCACAACCGGGACTCGCTTCAGCTAACTATGGCTACACCTTC. This chain links TRBV20-1 with TRBJ1-2; tentatively, D is TRBD1 (5 bases). Germline CDR1 is DFQATT and CDR2 is SNEGSKA (reference sequence). V was clipped by 1 base and J by 0 bases, with 27 bases between them. The length of the CDR3 is 20 residues.